One T cell receptor (beta chain) is described in this entry. The sample is drawn from a study of T cells in Graves' hyperthyroidism and ophthalmopathy. J gave up 7 bases and V 6 bases, and 15 bases lay outside the gene matches. The germline V gene encodes CDR1 SGHVS and CDR2 FNYEAQ. The CDR3 is 15 residues long. RNA transcripts yielded amplified TCR beta CDR3 regions. In the first-round RT-PCR of the TCR CDR3, the HTBI primer set was used. One entry per CDR3 protein results from TCRdb running MiXCR on the multiplex PCR reads. The sample lists roughly 100,000 distinct CDR3 sequences; 35% to 45% were seen once.

The origin of this receptor is a woman aged 25 to 45 with Graves' hyperthyroidism. J is TRBJ2-7 and V is TRBV7-6; 7 bases fit TRBD1. The sequencing sample was made of peripheral blood or thyroid tissue (not recorded which). The CDR3 region has the DNA TGTGCCAGCAGGCTAACCGGGACAGCCGAGGAGGAGCAGTACTTC. Protein: CASRLTGTAEEEQYF.